This entry is about one TCR beta chain. The antigen remains unidentified. The germline CDR1 and CDR2 sequences are SGDLS and YYNGEE. The CDR3 consists of 14 residues. With 2 bases removed from V and 1 base from J, the gap between germline ends came to 8 bases. Unique molecular identifiers were affixed to discrete cDNA molecules within the library. One entry per CDR3 protein, called by TCRdb with MiXCR from the RACE reads. The table includes 95,000 to 100,000 distinct CDR3 sequences, 9.5% to 15% detected once. These data come from a study of human T cells and chemical hapten exposure. Background on the study: Patch tests put 0.01% DPC on the upper back, read at 6 days. Study-level results: Positive correlation was observed between PT1 expanded TCR counts and patch test score.

The sample's time point: patch test 1, 2 weeks after DPC sensitization. Indicated treatment: therapeutic diphenylcyclopropenone sensitization with weekly scalp DPC. The TCR comes from a woman aged 35 to 49 with alopecia areata. Some clones in this sample may be carry-over from other donors' samples. This sample comprised whole blood, obtained in connection with sensitization to the hapten diphenylcyclopropenone (DPC). The J gene is TRBJ2-3, the V gene TRBV9; D gene ambiguous. The chain's CDR3 is CASSVSGRTDTQYF. As DNA, the CDR3 is TGTGCCAGCAGCGTCTCCGGGCGCACAGATACGCAGTATTTT. Looking up the rest from reference TRBV9 and TRBJ2-3 gives the full variable domain: DSGVTQTPKHLITATGQRVTLRCSPRSGDLSVYWYQQSLDQGLQFLIQYYNGEERAKGNILERFSAQQFPDLHSELNLSSLELGDSALYFCASSVSGRTDTQYFGPGTRLTVL.